These 11 T cell receptor beta chains originate from one sample sequenced in a study of technical replicates of blood from a handful of donors. Only in-frame clones appear in the TCRdb table, and some are missing; sequencing was by immunoSEQ multiplex PCR. Of 40,000 to 65,000 clones listed, about 86% are singletons. The source material was PBMCs. Receptors were obtained from a human donor in good health. Some clones in this sample may be carry-over from other donors' samples.

This chain uses TRBV6-1 with TRBJ2-7; D perhaps matches TRBD2 (7 bases). The germline V gene has CDR1 MNHNS and CDR2 SASEGT. The CDR3 runs 13 residues. Trimming left V 9 bases short and J 4 bases short, with 16 bases between. The CDR3 nucleotides are TGTGCCAGTTCAGGGGAGGGGGGTTACGAGCAGTACTTC. Protein: CASSGEGGYEQYF.

The rearrangement links TRBV7-8 to TRBJ1-4; a weak D match, TRBD1 (5 bases). Germline CDR1 and CDR2: SGHVS and FQNEAQ. V lost 0 bases, J lost 3 bases, and 8 bases lay in between. The CDR3 length is 15 residues. The CDR3 DNA sequence: TGTGCCAGCAGCTTAGCAGCAGGGTCTAATGAAAAACTGTTTTTT. Translating it yields CASSLAAGSNEKLFF. The whole variable domain, filled in from reference TRBV7-8 and TRBJ1-4, reads GAGVSQSPRYKVAKRGQDVALRCDPISGHVSLFWYQQALGQGPEFLTYFQNEAQLDKSGLPSDRFFAERPEGSVSTLKIQRTQQEDSAVYLCASSLAAGSNEKLFFGSGTQLSVL.

This chain joins TRBV7-6 and TRBJ2-3; the match to TRBD2 covers 12 bases. The CDR3 has 17 amino acids. Germline V gene lookup returns CDR1 SGHVS and CDR2 FNYEAQ. V shed 2 bases and J 2 bases; nucleotides not matched to a gene: 5. CDR3 protein: CASSLRLAGEITDTQYF. In DNA form, the CDR3 reads TGTGCCAGCAGCTTACGACTAGCGGGGGAGATCACAGATACGCAGTATTTT.

In DNA form, the CDR3 reads TGTGCCAGCAGCCGGGAGGGTTATAGCAATCAGCCCCAGCATTTT. Amino acid sequence: CASSREGYSNQPQHF. The gene calls are TRBV5-6 and TRBJ1-5, with unresolved D. The CDR3 is 15 residues long. V was cut by 4 bases and J by 0 bases, with 11 bases left in between. The germline gives CDR1 SGHDT, CDR2 YYEEEE.

In DNA form, the CDR3 reads TGTGCCAGTAGTATCCCGGGGACCGGGGAGCTGTTTTTT. Translating it yields CASSIPGTGELFF. V gene TRBV19 combines with J gene TRBJ2-2; a possible D gene is TRBD2 (5 bases). Germline lookup yields CDR1 LNHDA and CDR2 SQIVND (reference sequence). Trimming stripped 3 bases from V and 5 bases from J, with 7 bases between. CDR3 length: 13 residues.

In its sample, this clone was seen once. The gene calls are TRBV6-5 and TRBJ2-2; tentative D call: TRBD2 (6 bases). This CDR3 spans 16 amino acids. Germline lookup yields CDR1 MNHEY and CDR2 SVGAGI. Trimming cost V 2 bases and J 2 bases, with 12 bases left between them. CDR3 sequence reads: CASSYMGLLNTGELFF. In nucleotides, the CDR3 is TGTGCCAGCAGTTACATGGGACTCCTAAACACCGGGGAGCTGTTTTTT.

This clone has a single count. The chain's CDR3 is CASSRDNNEKLFF. The CDR3 DNA is TGTGCCAGCAGCCGGGACAACAATGAAAAACTGTTTTTT. J is TRBJ1-4 and V is TRBV2; D is possibly TRBD1 (6 bases). The V gene lost 6 bases and the J gene lost 5 bases, with 10 bases spanning the gap. Germline CDR1 and CDR2: SNHLY and FYNNEI. The CDR3 has 13 amino acids.

V is TRBV2 and J is TRBJ2-7, with D possibly being TRBD1 (6 bases). The CDR3 is made up of 15 amino acids. CDR1 and CDR2 (germline): SNHLY, FYNNEI. With 6 bases removed from V and 1 base from J, the gap between germline ends came to 16 bases. The DNA for the CDR3 is TGTGCCAGCAGCCCCTCCGGGACACCGTCCTACGAGCAGTACTTC. Protein: CASSPSGTPSYEQYF.

In this sample, this clone turned up once. J is TRBJ1-1 and V is TRBV5-1; D possibly corresponds to TRBD1 (5 bases). With 0 bases removed from V and 6 bases from J, the gap between germline ends came to 9 bases. This CDR3 region has 13 residues. CDR1 is SGHRS and CDR2 is YFSETQ in the germline V gene. The CDR3 spells CASSLGAGPEAFF. Here the CDR3 DNA reads TGCGCCAGCAGCTTGGGTGCAGGGCCTGAAGCTTTCTTT.

This clone came up many times. V usage is TRBV6-1 and J usage is TRBJ2-3, with D tentatively TRBD2 (6 bases). Trimming removed 10 bases at V and 3 bases at J, with 14 bases between. This CDR3 is 13 amino acids long. The germline V gene encodes CDR1 MNHNS and CDR2 SASEGT. This CDR3 is CAIQPRETDTQYF. The CDR3 DNA reads TGTGCCATACAACCCCGGGAGACAGATACGCAGTATTTT.

V is TRBV29-1 and J is TRBJ2-3; TRBD2 matches at 7 bases. The V and J ends lost 1 base and 5 bases, in that order; junction bases with no gene match: 9. This CDR3 has 15 residues. The V gene's germline CDR1 is SQVTM and CDR2 ANQGSEA. In DNA form, the CDR3 reads TGCAGCGTTGAAGGCTGGGGGGGTGAGGTAGATACGCAGTATTTT. It specifies CSVEGWGGEVDTQYF.